This T cell receptor (beta chain) was captured in a study of T-cell memory formation after mild COVID-19. TCR alpha and TCR beta cDNA libraries carrying sample barcodes and UMIs were produced by 5'RACE using constant-segment primers. Each CDR3 protein is one row after TCRdb ran MiXCR on the 5' RACE reads. The sample lists hundreds of thousands of distinct CDR3 sequences, about 20% occurring once. The CDR3 covers 16 residues. Germline loops: CDR1 MNHEY, CDR2 SVGAGI. Trimming pared 6 bases from V and 8 bases from J, leaving 24 bases between. This clonotype was counted a few times. J is TRBJ2-3 and V is TRBV6-5; D uncertain. Material for sequencing was PBMCs or a T cell subset sorted from them (not recorded which). This sequence was found in a young man who had mild COVID-19 (a few samples of this study predate the infection). Cell type and time point are not known. Here the CDR3 DNA reads TGTGCCAGCAGCCTTGACCAAGGGTATCTCTCGGGTACGCAGTATTTT. Its protein is CASSLDQGYLSGTQYF.